The sample holds many counts of the clone carrying this TCR beta chain. This sample was taken from a study of Graves' ophthalmopathy and Graves' hyperthyroidism. With a duration under 3 months, ophthalmopathy in the donors showed moderate-to-severe activity, CAS ≥3 and NOSPECS ≥4. The V segment lost 5 bases and the J segment 5 bases; nucleotides outside the gene matches: 11. The CDR3 is 15 amino acids. Amplification of TCR beta CDR3 regions used RNA transcripts. Second-round multiplex PCR came after a first-round RT-PCR that employed HTBI primers. TCRdb re-derived calls from the multiplex PCR reads in MiXCR, one entry per CDR3 protein. The sample contains some 390,000 distinct CDR3 sequences, about 18% of which appear only once.

This receptor was obtained from a young woman with Graves' ophthalmopathy. Input material: peripheral blood. The chain links TRBV12-3 or TRBV12-4 to TRBJ2-5, with 7 bases matching TRBD2. The CDR3 loop is CASSGQGGSRETQYF. The CDR3 DNA reads TGTGCCAGCAGTGGTCAGGGCGGGAGCAGGGAGACCCAGTACTTC.